Sequencing of this T cell receptor beta chain was carried out in a study of CD8+CD57+ T cells in acquired aplastic anemia. Study conclusions and caveats: Overlap between patients and controls comprised about 28 CD8+ CDR3 sequences.

TCR beta VDJ and CDR3 profiles were obtained from a genomic DNA template. MiXCR was run by TCRdb on the reads, yielding one entry per CDR3 protein. The sample lists around 190,000 distinct CDR3 sequences, approximately 52% occurring once. This clonotype was counted many times. Its matching antigen is unknown. The TCR originated in a human donor in good health, serving as a control. Source material: sorted CD4+, CD8+, or CD8+CD57+ T cells (not recorded which) from PBMCs.

The CDR3 nucleotides read TGCGCCAGCAGCCGCGGACAGGGGGCAGATAATTCACCCCTCCACTTT. This codes for CASSRGQGADNSPLHF. The chain links TRBV5-1 to TRBJ1-6; TRBD1 aligns across 11 bases. J gave up 5 bases and V 4 bases, and 5 bases lay outside the gene matches. Germline V gene sequence: CDR1 SGHRS, CDR2 YFSETQ. This CDR3 region has 16 residues.